This is a list of T cell receptor beta chains from one sample in a study of shared clonotypes between healthy human individuals. TCRdb's table, derived via immunoSEQ multiplex PCR, lists solely in-frame clones and lacks some. The table lists a few million clones, around 90% of them singletons, with approximately 0.41% in the top ten. The sequenced sample was naive CD4+ T cells from PBMCs. The receptor set was obtained from a man aged 18 to 29 in good health. Some clones in this sample may be carry-over from other donors' samples. Both conserved end residues are trimmed from each CDR3.

CDR3 | J | V
ASSPDRDQPQH | TRBJ1-5 | TRBV18
ASSLADGNYGYT | TRBJ1-2 | TRBV5-1
ASSPLGNYNEQF | TRBJ2-1 | TRBV18
ASSEFMDRGLEQY | TRBJ2-7 | TRBV10-1
ASSLLAGGAETQY | TRBJ2-5 | TRBV5-6
ASSVVPGSYEQY | TRBJ2-7 | TRBV9
ASSPGLAGVEQY | TRBJ2-7 | TRBV19
ASFGTGGVRTEAF | TRBJ1-1 | TRBV5-4
ASSVGRTSGDGETQY | TRBJ2-5 | TRBV9
ASSLLEGRVEGNEQF | TRBJ2-1 | TRBV27
ASSWDRKTGELF | TRBJ2-2 | TRBV6-5
ASSAGTASGEQY | TRBJ2-7 | TRBV7-2
ASSIGTAYGYT | TRBJ1-2 | TRBV19
ASSPVTSEWADTQY | TRBJ2-3 | TRBV18
ASTADRAGYGYT | TRBJ1-2 | TRBV2
ASSSSGTGVHQL | TRBJ2-7 | TRBV5-5
ASSLTNYGYT | TRBJ1-2 | TRBV10-1
ASSAIGRIYNEQF | TRBJ2-1 | TRBV6-1
ASSVGTAMNTEAF | TRBJ1-1 | TRBV6-1
ASRPLAGTDTQY | TRBJ2-3 | TRBV6-1
ASSLGLANPLGIQY | TRBJ2-4 | TRBV7-2
ASSLGQGNYGYT | TRBJ1-2 | TRBV28
ASSPGQLATNEKLF | TRBJ1-4 | TRBV18
ASSFGGGVTEAF | TRBJ1-1 | TRBV2
ASSLDTNYGYT | TRBJ1-2 | TRBV7-8
ASSLTGANYGYT | TRBJ1-2 | TRBV9
AWSVQFSTDTQY | TRBJ2-3 | TRBV30
ASRAAGTIRNEQF | TRBJ2-1 | TRBV5-4
ASTDRGIQPQH | TRBJ1-5 | TRBV19
ASSPHGTSGSKAYEQY | TRBJ2-7 | TRBV7-3
ASSLDGSRTGELF | TRBJ2-2 | TRBV7-2
ASSPGGGRVSDTQY | TRBJ2-3 | TRBV14
ASSLGADTQY | TRBJ2-3 | TRBV18
ASSKHVGDNEKLF | TRBJ1-4 | TRBV21-1
ASSFISPTSGYVETQY | TRBJ2-5 | TRBV28
SVGGGGPKGLATDTQY | TRBJ2-3 | TRBV29-1
ASSLVGVSADTQY | TRBJ2-3 | TRBV7-2
AISESTGHLNEQF | TRBJ2-1 | TRBV10-3
ASSPLSGRAF | TRBJ2-7 | TRBV27
ASSLIAGGLDNEQF | TRBJ2-1 | TRBV7-9
ASKGGNYEQY | TRBJ2-7 | TRBV2
ASSERGRRAGDEQF | TRBJ2-1 | TRBV6-1
ASNNRENYGYT | TRBJ1-2 | TRBV19
ASTNREEEKLF | TRBJ1-4 | TRBV11-1
ASSGGLAGINEQF | TRBJ2-1 | TRBV6-1